Ten or more counts support the clone carrying this T cell receptor beta chain. The unsorted libraries originated from 2 million PBMCs kept at -80 C. Trimming at V came to 0 bases and at J to 4 bases, leaving 7 bases not matched to a gene. This CDR3 has 18 residues. Germline CDR1 reads MNHEY; CDR2 reads SVGEGT. This entry comes from a study of neurological immune-mediated disorders. The method for making cDNA was 5'RACE, and it used 10-nucleotide random UMIs. One entry per CDR3 protein, called by TCRdb with MiXCR from the 5' RACE reads. In the table there are around 78,000 distinct CDR3 sequences, more than 15% of which are singletons.

V and J are TRBV6-2 or TRBV6-3 and TRBJ2-3; 13 bases agree with TRBD2. The sequenced material came from PBMCs. The source is a woman aged 40-49 years in good health. CDR3 nucleotide sequence: TGTGCCAGCAGTTACTCCTCGACTAGCGGGGGGCCTGCAGATACGCAGTATTTT. It is translated as CASSYSSTSGGPADTQYF.